This TCR beta chain was identified in a study of shared clonotypes between healthy human individuals. Worth noting for this clone: The sample holds other DNA sequences that translate to the same CDR3.

Sequenced by immunoSEQ multiplex PCR; TCRdb stores in-frame clones only, minus some. The sample has a few million clones; approximately 95% are singletons. Healthy and HIV-negative, the adult donors had no recent acute infections or vaccinations. The germline V gene encodes CDR1 SGHRS and CDR2 YFSETQ. Trimming at V came to 3 bases and at J to 0 bases, leaving 3 bases not matched to a gene. The CDR3 sequence is 15 residues long. Input material: naive CD4+ T cells from PBMCs. Subset in this sample: CD45RA+ positively selected. The origin of this receptor is a man aged 18 to 35 in good health. Some clones in this sample may be carry-over from other donors' samples. The chain has TRBV5-1 and TRBJ2-1; 7 nucleotides align to TRBD2. The CDR3 reads CASSSSGSSYNEQFF. The DNA of the CDR3 is TGCGCCAGCAGCTCTAGCGGCAGCTCCTACAATGAGCAGTTCTTC. Supplemented by reference TRBV5-1 and TRBJ2-1, the full variable domain reads KAGVTQTPRYLIKTRGQQVTLSCSPISGHRSVSWYQQTPGQGLQFLFEYFSETQRNKGNFPGRFSGRQFSNSRSEMNVSTLELGDSALYLCASSSSGSSYNEQFFGPGTRLTVL.